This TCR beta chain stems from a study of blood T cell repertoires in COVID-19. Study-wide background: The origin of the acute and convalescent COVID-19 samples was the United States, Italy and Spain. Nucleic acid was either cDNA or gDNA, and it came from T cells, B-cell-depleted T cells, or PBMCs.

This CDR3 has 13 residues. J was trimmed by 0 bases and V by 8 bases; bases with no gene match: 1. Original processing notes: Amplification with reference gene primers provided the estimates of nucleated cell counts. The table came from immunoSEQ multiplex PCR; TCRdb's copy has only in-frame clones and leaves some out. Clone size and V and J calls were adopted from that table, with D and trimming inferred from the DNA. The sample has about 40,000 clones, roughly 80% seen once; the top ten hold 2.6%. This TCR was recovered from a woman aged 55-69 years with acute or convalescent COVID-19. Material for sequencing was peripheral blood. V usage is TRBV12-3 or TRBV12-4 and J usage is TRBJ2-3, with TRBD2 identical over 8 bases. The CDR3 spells CASERGSTDTQYF. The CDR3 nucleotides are TGTGCCAGCGAGCGGGGGAGCACAGATACGCAGTATTTT.